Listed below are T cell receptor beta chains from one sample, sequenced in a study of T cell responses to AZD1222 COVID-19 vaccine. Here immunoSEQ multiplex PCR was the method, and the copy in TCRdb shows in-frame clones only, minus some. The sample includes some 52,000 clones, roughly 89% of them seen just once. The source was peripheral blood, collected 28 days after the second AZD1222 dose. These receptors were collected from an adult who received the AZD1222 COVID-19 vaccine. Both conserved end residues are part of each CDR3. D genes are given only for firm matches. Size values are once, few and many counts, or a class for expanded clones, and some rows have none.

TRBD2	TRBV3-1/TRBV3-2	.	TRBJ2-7	CASSRGLAGGGEQYF	TGTGCCAGCAGCCGGGGACTAGCGGGTGGGGGAGAGCAGTACTTC
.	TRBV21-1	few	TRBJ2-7	CASRYPQGLRDF	TGTGCCAGCAGGTACCCGCAAGGACTGAGGGACTTC
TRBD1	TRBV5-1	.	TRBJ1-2	CASSPGTGRPGYTF	TGCGCCAGCAGCCCAGGGACAGGGCGTCCTGGCTACACCTTC
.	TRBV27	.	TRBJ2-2	CASSLISTPSNTGELFF	TGTGCCAGCAGTTTAATCTCGACGCCCTCGAACACCGGGGAGCTGTTTTTT
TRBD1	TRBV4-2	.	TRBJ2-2	CASSQRTGGTGELFF	TGTGCCAGCAGCCAGCGGACAGGGGGCACCGGGGAGCTGTTTTTT
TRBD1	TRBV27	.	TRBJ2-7	CASSSGQDYEQYF	TGTGCCAGCAGCTCCGGACAGGACTACGAGCAGTACTTC
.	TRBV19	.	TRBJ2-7	CASSIDLGDGYEQYF	TGTGCCAGTAGTATAGATCTTGGGGACGGATACGAGCAGTACTTC
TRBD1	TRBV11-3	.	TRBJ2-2	CASSPTGVDTGELFF	TGTGCCAGCAGCCCGACAGGGGTGGACACCGGGGAGCTGTTTTTT
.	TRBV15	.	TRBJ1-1	CATSRDLGTLNTEAFF	TGTGCCACCAGCAGAGATTTGGGGACTTTAAACACTGAAGCTTTCTTT
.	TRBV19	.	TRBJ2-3	CASSIGGHTQYF	TGTGCCAGTAGTATAGGCGGCCATACGCAGTATTTT
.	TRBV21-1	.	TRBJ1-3	CASSKAPGQGSGNTIYF	TGTGCCAGCAGCAAAGCGCCCGGACAGGGCTCTGGAAACACCATATATTTT
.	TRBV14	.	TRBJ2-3	CASSQGWTGTDTQYF	TGTGCCAGCAGCCAAGGGTGGACCGGCACAGATACGCAGTATTTT
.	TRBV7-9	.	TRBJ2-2	CASSLAGELFF	TGTGCCAGCAGCTTAGCCGGGGAGCTGTTTTTT
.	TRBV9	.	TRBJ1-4	CASSRVAANEKLFF	TGTGCCAGCAGCCGGGTAGCGGCTAATGAAAAACTGTTTTTT
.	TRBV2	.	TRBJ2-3	CASRAPETDTQYF	TGTGCCAGCAGAGCTCCGGAAACAGATACGCAGTATTTT
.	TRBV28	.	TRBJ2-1	CASSPLKSEQFF	TGTGCCAGCAGTCCCCTGAAGAGTGAGCAGTTCTTC
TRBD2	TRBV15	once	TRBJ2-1	CATSRDRLAVDQFF	TGTGCCACCAGCAGAGATCGACTAGCCGTAGATCAGTTCTTC
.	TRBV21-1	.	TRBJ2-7	CASSPRRWTGRDEQYF	TGTGCCAGCAGCCCGCGACGCTGGACAGGGCGCGACGAGCAGTACTTC
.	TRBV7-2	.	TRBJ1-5	CASSAGGTLNQPQHF	TGTGCCAGCAGCGCGGGGGGCACTCTCAATCAGCCCCAGCATTTT
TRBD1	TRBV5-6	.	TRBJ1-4	CASSLPAGGTNEKLFF	TGTGCCAGCAGCTTGCCAGCAGGGGGGACTAATGAAAAACTGTTTTTT
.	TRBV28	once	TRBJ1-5	CASQSRGVGNQPQHF	TGTGCCAGCCAGAGCAGGGGTGTAGGCAATCAGCCCCAGCATTTT
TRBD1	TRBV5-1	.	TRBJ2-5	CASSRGQGEETQYF	TGCGCCAGCAGCCGGGGACAGGGGGAAGAGACCCAGTACTTC
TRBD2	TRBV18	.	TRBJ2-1	CASSPGLAGVVFGEQFF	TGTGCCAGCTCACCTGGGCTAGCGGGAGTAGTCTTTGGTGAGCAGTTCTTC
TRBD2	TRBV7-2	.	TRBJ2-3	CASSSRLAGRSDTQYF	TGTGCCAGCAGCTCGAGACTAGCGGGGCGTTCAGATACGCAGTATTTT
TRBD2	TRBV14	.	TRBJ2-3	CASSRASGNTDTQYF	TGTGCCAGCAGCCGGGCTAGCGGAAACACAGATACGCAGTATTTT
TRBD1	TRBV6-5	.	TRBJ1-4	CASRKDRVTNEKLFF	TGTGCCAGCAGGAAGGACAGGGTCACTAATGAAAAACTGTTTTTT
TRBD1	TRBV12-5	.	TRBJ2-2	CASGRGQLNTGELFF	TGTGCTAGTGGCCGGGGACAGCTGAACACCGGGGAGCTGTTTTTT
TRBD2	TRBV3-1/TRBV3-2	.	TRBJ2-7	CASSQTSGREGEQYF	TGTGCCAGCAGCCAGACTAGCGGGAGGGAGGGCGAGCAGTACTTC
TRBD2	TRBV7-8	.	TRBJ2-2	CASSSRGLAGAGNPGELFF	TGTGCCAGCAGCTCCCGGGGACTAGCGGGAGCTGGGAACCCCGGGGAGCTGTTTTTT
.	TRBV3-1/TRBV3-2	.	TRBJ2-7	CASSQAFTGSAYEQYF	TGTGCCAGCAGCCAAGCCTTTACCGGGAGCGCTTACGAGCAGTACTTC
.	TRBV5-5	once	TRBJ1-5	CASNPRGQHF	TGTGCCAGCAACCCGAGGGGCCAGCATTTT
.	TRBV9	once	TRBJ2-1	CASSVELESWDYNEQFF	TGTGCCAGCAGCGTAGAACTAGAAAGTTGGGACTACAATGAGCAGTTCTTC
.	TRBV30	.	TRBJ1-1	CAWSTTQARTEAFF	TGTGCCTGGAGTACCACACAGGCTAGGACTGAAGCTTTCTTT
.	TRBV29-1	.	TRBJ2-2	CSVGQGVAGELFF	TGCAGCGTTGGGCAGGGAGTGGCCGGGGAGCTGTTTTTT
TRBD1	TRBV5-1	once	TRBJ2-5	CASSLAWTGGKETQYF	TGCGCCAGCAGCTTGGCCTGGACAGGGGGGAAAGAGACCCAGTACTTC
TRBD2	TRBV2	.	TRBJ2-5	CASSAPSGRPFQETQYF	TGTGCCAGCAGTGCGCCTAGCGGGAGGCCATTCCAAGAGACCCAGTACTTC
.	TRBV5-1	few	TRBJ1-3	CASSLGGAGNTIYF	TGCGCCAGCAGCTTGGGGGGAGCTGGAAACACCATATATTTT
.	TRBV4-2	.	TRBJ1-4	CASSQAQGGDEKLFF	TGTGCCAGCAGCCAAGCACAGGGAGGAGATGAAAAACTGTTTTTT
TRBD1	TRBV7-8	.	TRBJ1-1	CASSSRTGLNTEAFF	TGTGCCAGCAGCTCTCGGACAGGCCTGAACACTGAAGCTTTCTTT
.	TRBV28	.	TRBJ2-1	CASSSSGGGDSYNEQFF	TGTGCCAGCAGTTCGTCTGGGGGCGGAGACTCCTACAATGAGCAGTTCTTC
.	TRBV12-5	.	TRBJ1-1	CASALPGGTEAFF	TGTGCTAGTGCCCTCCCGGGGGGCACTGAAGCTTTCTTT
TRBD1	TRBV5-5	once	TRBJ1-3	CASSVQGATGNTIYF	TGTGCCAGCAGCGTTCAGGGGGCGACGGGAAACACCATATATTTT
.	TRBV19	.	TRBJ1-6	CASSIAGTDNSPLHF	TGTGCCAGTAGTATTGCGGGTACGGATAATTCACCCCTCCACTTT
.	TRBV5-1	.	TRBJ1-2	CASSLAIQGNYGYTF	TGCGCCAGCAGCTTGGCCATACAGGGTAACTATGGCTACACCTTC
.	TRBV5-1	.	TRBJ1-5	CASSSGPLGESNQPQHF	TGCGCCAGCAGCTCCGGACCCCTGGGGGAGAGCAATCAGCCCCAGCATTTT
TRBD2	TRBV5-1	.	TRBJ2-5	CASSLNPSGSGETQYF	TGCGCCAGCAGCTTAAATCCTAGCGGTTCTGGAGAGACCCAGTACTTC
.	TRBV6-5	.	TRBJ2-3	CASSPTFSSTDTQYF	TGTGCCAGCAGCCCGACTTTTTCTAGCACAGATACGCAGTATTTT
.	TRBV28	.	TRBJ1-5	CASSSPNQPQHF	TGTGCCAGCAGTTCCCCTAATCAGCCCCAGCATTTT
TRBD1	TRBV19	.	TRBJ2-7	CASSPGTGYEQYF	TGTGCCAGTAGTCCCGGGACAGGCTACGAGCAGTACTTC
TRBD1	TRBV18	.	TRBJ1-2	CASSRSTGTYGYTF	TGTGCCAGCTCACGCTCGACAGGGACCTATGGCTACACCTTC
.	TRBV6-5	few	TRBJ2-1	CASRIEGSSYNEQFF	TGTGCCAGCAGGATTGAGGGTAGCTCCTACAATGAGCAGTTCTTC
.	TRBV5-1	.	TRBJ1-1	CASSLGSMNTEAFF	TGCGCCAGCAGCTTGGGAAGCATGAACACTGAAGCTTTCTTT
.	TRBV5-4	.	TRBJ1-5	CASSFGGINQPQHF	TGTGCCAGCAGCTTTGGAGGGATCAATCAGCCCCAGCATTTT
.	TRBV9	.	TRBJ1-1	CASSPSTEAFF	TGTGCCAGCAGCCCCAGCACTGAAGCTTTCTTT
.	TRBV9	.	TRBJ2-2	CASSVAVNTGELFF	TGTGCCAGCAGCGTAGCTGTTAACACCGGGGAGCTGTTTTTT
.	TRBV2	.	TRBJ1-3	CASSEVDFGVIYF	TGTGCCAGCAGTGAAGTTGACTTCGGAGTCATATATTTT
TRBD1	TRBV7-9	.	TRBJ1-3	CASTPLGTGKDTIYF	TGTGCCAGCACCCCGTTGGGGACAGGGAAAGACACCATATATTTT
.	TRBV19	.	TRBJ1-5	CASSISVGDADQPQHF	TGTGCCAGTAGTATATCAGTTGGGGACGCGGATCAGCCCCAGCATTTT